This paragraph covers one TCR beta chain sequence. Its antigen is currently unknown. This entry is derived from a study of beta chain features in type 1 diabetes. Study results and caveats: TCRB CDR3 length was moderately but significantly reduced in all four CD4+ subsets of Type 1 diabetes patients.

Looked up from germline, CDR1 is MNHEY and CDR2 is SVGAGI. Losses at the gene ends were 6 bases for V and 4 bases for J; bases not matched to a gene: 10. This CDR3 is 15 amino acids long. The authors reverse transcribed all of the isolated RNA, so sequencing captured expressed TCRB transcripts. Method: immunoSEQ multiplex PCR; TCRdb's copy keeps in-frame clones and lacks some. Of hundreds of thousands of clones listed, about an eighth are singletons. The specimen was naive CD4+ T cells from blood. This TCR derives from a man aged 18 to 30 with type 1 diabetes. V and J are TRBV6-5 and TRBJ2-5; TRBD2 aligns across 8 bases. CDR3 nucleotides: TGTGCCAGCAGCTTCACGGGGGGGCCAGGAGAGACCCAGTACTTC. Translated: CASSFTGGPGETQYF.